This T cell receptor beta chain was documented in a study of T-cell memory formation after mild COVID-19. Using its own MiXCR run on the 5' RACE reads, TCRdb lists one record per CDR3 protein. This table holds more than 250,000 distinct CDR3 sequences, about 20% found once. This clonotype came up a few times. CDR1 SQVTM and CDR2 ANQGSEA come from the germline V gene. The germline V and J ends were trimmed by 5 bases and 5 bases, with 18 bases remaining between them. CDR3 length: 14 residues. The chain couples TRBV29-1 to TRBJ1-1, with a tentative D call TRBD1 (5 bases). The clonotype was recovered from a man between 18 and 29 years old who had mild COVID-19 (a few samples of this study predate the infection). Cell type and time point are not known. Sequencing was performed on PBMCs or a T cell subset sorted from them (not recorded which). CDR3 DNA sequence: TGCAGCGTTCCGAGGCGGGGGGGAAGGACTGAAGCTTTCTTT. This codes for CSVPRRGGRTEAFF.